This T cell receptor beta chain originates from a study of T cells in women clearing cervical HPV infection listed by TCRdb under 2018. Some background on the complete study: Cases were 20 to 25 women with histologically confirmed HPV16-related CIN3 or worse, including a couple of invasive cancers. Blood from cases was collected at the visit where the lesion was first found, while blood from controls was collected once the infection could no longer be detected. Cases and controls were matched on year of sample collection and on age within five years. As quality controls, five blinded duplicates were added to each group, bringing the total to 60 or so samples made up of roughly 50 participants and approximately 10 replicates. An exploratory proof-of-principle case-control study, nested within the Guanacaste HPV Natural History Study in Costa Rica, was conducted to compare TCR repertoires across cervical HPV16 outcomes. Among cases, blood sampling came a median of approximately 150 days after lesion detection, with an interquartile range of about 80 to 220 days. The parent cohort enrolled 10,049 women aged 18 or older in Guanacaste, Costa Rica, in about 1993 to 1994 and followed the women for seven years. Cases had a median age of roughly 30 years compared with 38 for controls, and baseline characteristics showed no significant differences between the groups. Controls were more than 20 women whose single incident HPV16 infection cleared within 12 months without precancer or cancer developing. Since HLA typing was available for only a few women, HLA type could not be ruled out as a confounder. The paper as a whole reports these results and caveats: Across sequencing depths, CIN3+ cases showed significantly higher TCR repertoire richness than controls, but evenness did not differ between the groups. Because of the cross-sectional design, the study could not determine whether the associations came before infection or resulted from infection, and neither effector/memory subsets nor HPV-specific T cells were isolated. T-cell numbers per sample were unknown, so richness differences could reflect varying T-cell content rather than repertoire biology. Cases had lower TRBV6-7 relative abundance than controls (about 0.099% versus 0.16%; Bonferroni P = 0.0008). By combining richness with V gene abundances, random forest classifiers separated cases from controls with an estimated AUC of less than 0.85.

Every participant had a single incident cervical HPV16 infection, and women with prevalent HPV16 infections were excluded. Cervical HPV DNA was detected by MY09/MY11 PCR and genotyped by dot-blot hybridization. More than 14 mL of heparinized blood was centrifuged, after which the buffy coat was aliquoted, frozen at -30 degrees C, and then stored at -80 degrees C. QIAGEN kits were used to extract genomic DNA from buffy coat specimens. TCR beta CDR3 regions were amplified by multiplex PCR from an average of roughly 1,200 ng genomic DNA per sample using the immunoSEQ assay. Primer bias was corrected in the assay by using a complete synthetic TCR repertoire to establish an amplification baseline. The amplicons were sequenced using the Illumina platform. As for how the authors treated the data: Sequences were error-corrected by clustering with frequency ratios and a modified nearest-neighbor algorithm, then analyzed in the immunoSEQ Analyzer with IMGT gene definitions. TCR richness and evenness were averaged over 20 rarefaction repeats at each rarefaction depth, excluding samples with fewer sequences than the depth. V, D and J gene relative abundances were compared between groups with Wilcoxon rank sum tests, applying FDR correction. Blinded duplicates gave an intraclass correlation of 95% to 97% for TCR richness and an average of about 74% across over 55 gene segments. TCRdb took this table from immuneACCESS and kept in-frame rearrangements with V and J called. Such tables lack part of the clones; where checked against another copy, unresolved V genes explain under half of the gap, and the rest is unexplained. Clonal size and the V and J genes are those of that table, whereas D and trimming came from the DNA. This sample's clone table shows 45,000 to 50,000 clones. The ten largest account for less than 40% of the sample.

Details on this clone: Its specific antigen is unknown. Sequencing ends 3 residues short of the CDR3 end; the germline J gene provides the rest.

CDR1 WNHNN and CDR2 SYGVQD are derived from the germline V gene (reference sequence). From the cysteine through the phenylalanine, the CDR3 covers 15 amino acids. Only the CDR3 bases that were read are kept: 36 of them, in frame from base 1. V lost 4 bases and J lost 7 bases; the stretch between them is 17 bases long. The receptor was derived from a woman between 18 and 75 years old with a cervical HPV16 infection that either progressed to CIN3+ or cleared (not recorded which). The chain couples TRBV10-1 to TRBJ2-4; the D segment could be TRBD2, given 6 matching bases. The sequenced sample consisted of blood buffy coat. The sequenced part of the CDR3 DNA is TGCGCCAGCAGTGGCCTGAAGTGGGGGGAGAACATT. This translates into CASSGLKWGENI. The full CDR3 reads CASSGLKWGENIQYF.